One T cell receptor beta chain is described in this entry. Its matching antigen is unknown. A read error may explain this, as a much larger clone is one base away. Between the trimmed V and J ends, which lost 4 bases and 2 bases, there was a span of 11 bases. Germline lookup yields CDR1 SEHNR and CDR2 FQNEAQ (reference sequence). This CDR3 has 14 amino acids. The data are from a study of metastatic and nonmetastatic thyroid tumors. As for the study in general: Repertoires from malignant and benign thyroid patients were compared across blood and tumor or nodule tissue. Study-wide results and limits: The study reportedly found significantly higher TCR beta diversity in malignant thyroid tumors than benign nodules, in blood and tumor.

Methods used by the authors: Researchers built a distant-metastasis classifier for papillary thyroid cancer that drew on CDR3 differences across clinicopathological groups. MiXCR re-clonotyped the PCR reads for TCRdb. The V and J calls and clone size come from TCRdb's table, not from the authors' own analysis. The sample records approximately 23,000 clones, 20% to 25% being singletons. No patient had received any treatment before thyroid surgery. This chain links TRBV7-9 with TRBJ2-5, with D unresolved. Sequenced: blood. This clonotype was sampled from a male donor with papillary thyroid cancer or a benign thyroid nodule (not recorded which). Some clones in this sample may be carry-over from other donors' samples. CDR3 DNA sequence: TGTGCCAGCAGCTCTCCGTGGGTACAAGAGACCCAGTACTTC. This sequence encodes CASSSPWVQETQYF.